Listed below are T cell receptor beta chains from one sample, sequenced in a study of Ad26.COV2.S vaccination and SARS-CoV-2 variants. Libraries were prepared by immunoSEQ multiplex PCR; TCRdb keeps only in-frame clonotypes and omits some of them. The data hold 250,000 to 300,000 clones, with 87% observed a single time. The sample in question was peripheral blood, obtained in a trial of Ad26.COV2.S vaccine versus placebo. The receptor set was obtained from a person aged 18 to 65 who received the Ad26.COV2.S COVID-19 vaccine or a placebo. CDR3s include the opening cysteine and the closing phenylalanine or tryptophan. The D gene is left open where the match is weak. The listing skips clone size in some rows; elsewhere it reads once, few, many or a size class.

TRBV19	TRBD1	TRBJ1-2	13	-	CASGGDRDHGYTF	TGTGCCAGCGGGGGGGACAGGGACCATGGCTACACCTTC
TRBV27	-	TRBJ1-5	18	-	CASSFLPPGPNSNQPQHF	TGTGCCAGCAGTTTTCTCCCCCCGGGACCGAATAGCAATCAGCCCCAGCATTTT
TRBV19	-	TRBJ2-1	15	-	CASSMIQGWGNEQFF	TGTGCCAGTAGTATGATACAGGGATGGGGCAATGAGCAGTTCTTC
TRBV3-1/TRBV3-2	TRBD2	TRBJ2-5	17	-	CASSPPGGVAGGETQYF	TGTGCCAGCAGCCCACCAGGGGGGGTAGCGGGAGGGGAGACCCAGTACTTC
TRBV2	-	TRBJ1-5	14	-	CASRDMPLRQPQHF	TGTGCCAGCAGGGACATGCCCCTACGGCAGCCCCAGCATTTT
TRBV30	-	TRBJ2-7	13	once	CAWSSGVSYEQYF	TGTGCCTGGAGTTCGGGGGTCTCCTACGAGCAGTACTTC
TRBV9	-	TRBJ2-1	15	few	CASSVSTSYPNEQFF	TGTGCCAGCAGCGTAAGCACTAGTTATCCCAATGAGCAGTTCTTC
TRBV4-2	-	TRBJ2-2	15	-	CASSQESPGTGELFF	TGTGCCAGCAGCCAAGAGTCGCCAGGTACCGGGGAGCTGTTTTTT
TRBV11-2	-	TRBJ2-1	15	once	CASSFGLTRGDEQFF	TGTGCCAGCAGCTTCGGGCTTACCAGGGGGGATGAGCAGTTCTTC
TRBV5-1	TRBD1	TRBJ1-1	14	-	CASSTGQGAAEAFF	TGCGCCAGCAGCACCGGACAGGGGGCAGCTGAAGCTTTCTTT
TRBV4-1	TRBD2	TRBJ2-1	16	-	CASSHPGTRNYNKQFF	TGCGCCAGCAGCCATCCCGGGACTAGAAATTACAATAAGCAGTTCTTC
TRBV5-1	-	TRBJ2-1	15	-	CASSLADPGRGEQFF	TGCGCCAGCAGCTTGGCGGACCCCGGCCGGGGTGAGCAGTTCTTC
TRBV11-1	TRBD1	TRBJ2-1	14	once	CASSRQGSYNEQFF	TGTGCCAGCAGCCGACAGGGTTCCTACAATGAGCAGTTCTTC
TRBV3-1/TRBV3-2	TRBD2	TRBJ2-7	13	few	CASSPGTSYEQYF	TGTGCCAGCAGCCCCGGGACTAGCTACGAGCAGTACTTC
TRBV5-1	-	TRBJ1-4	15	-	CASSKTDGGNEKLFF	TGCGCCAGCAGCAAGACAGATGGTGGTAATGAAAAACTGTTTTTT
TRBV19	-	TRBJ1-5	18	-	CASSTAIQGWVSNQPQHF	TGTGCCAGTAGTACCGCCATACAGGGTTGGGTTAGCAATCAGCCCCAGCATTTT
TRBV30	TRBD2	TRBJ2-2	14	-	CAWSGLAGTGELFF	TGTGCCTGGAGTGGACTAGCTGGGACCGGGGAGCTGTTTTTT
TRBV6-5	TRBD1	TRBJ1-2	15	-	CASSRGQGAGYGYTF	TGTGCCAGCAGCCGGGGACAGGGGGCCGGCTATGGCTACACCTTC
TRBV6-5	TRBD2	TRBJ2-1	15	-	CASGVSGGLYNEQFF	TGTGCCAGCGGGGTTAGCGGGGGGCTTTACAATGAGCAGTTCTTC
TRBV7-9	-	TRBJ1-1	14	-	CASSFAGGNTEAFF	TGTGCCAGCAGCTTCGCAGGTGGGAACACTGAAGCTTTCTTT
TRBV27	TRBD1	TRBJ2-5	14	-	CASSQGTGDETQYF	TGTGCCAGCAGTCAGGGGACAGGGGATGAGACCCAGTACTTC
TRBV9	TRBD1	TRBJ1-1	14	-	CASSFQDRTTEAFF	TGTGCCAGCAGCTTCCAGGACAGGACCACTGAAGCTTTCTTT
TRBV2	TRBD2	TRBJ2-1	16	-	CASSEPAGGPLNEQFF	TGTGCCAGCAGTGAACCCGCGGGAGGGCCTTTAAATGAGCAGTTCTTC
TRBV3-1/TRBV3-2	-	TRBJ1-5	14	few	CASSQGIGNQPQHF	TGTGCCAGCAGCCAAGGTATAGGCAATCAGCCCCAGCATTTT
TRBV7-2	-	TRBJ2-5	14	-	CASSHWGLQETQYF	TGTGCCAGCAGCCACTGGGGGCTACAAGAGACCCAGTACTTC
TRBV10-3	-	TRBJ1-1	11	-	CASRENTEAFF	TGTGCCTCCAGGGAGAACACTGAAGCTTTCTTT
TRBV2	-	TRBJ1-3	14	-	CASSDLLSGNTIYF	TGTGCCAGCAGTGACCTTCTTTCTGGAAACACCATATATTTT
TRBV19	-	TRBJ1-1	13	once	CASSIVPNTEAFF	TGTGCCAGTAGTATAGTCCCGAACACTGAAGCTTTCTTT
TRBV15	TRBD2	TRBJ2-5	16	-	CATSRDWGRAGETQYF	TGTGCCACCAGCAGAGATTGGGGGAGGGCGGGGGAGACCCAGTACTTC
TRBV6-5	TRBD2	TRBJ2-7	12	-	CASSSGVREQYF	TGTGCCAGCAGTAGCGGGGTAAGGGAGCAGTACTTC
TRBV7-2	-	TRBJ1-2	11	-	CASSQYNRPTF	TGTGCCAGCAGCCAATATAATCGACCCACCTTC
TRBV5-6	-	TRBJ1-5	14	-	CASSLSGWDQPQHF	TGTGCCAGCAGCTTGTCAGGCTGGGATCAGCCCCAGCATTTT
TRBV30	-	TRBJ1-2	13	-	CAWSVGRDYGYTF	TGTGCCTGGAGTGTTGGTAGGGACTATGGCTACACCTTC
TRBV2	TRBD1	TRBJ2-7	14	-	CASSERTGTYEQYF	TGTGCCAGCAGTGAGCGGACAGGGACCTACGAGCAGTACTTC
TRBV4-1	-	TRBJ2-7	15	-	CASSQVSGRDYEQYF	TGCGCCAGCAGCCAAGTTTCGGGCCGGGACTACGAGCAGTACTTC
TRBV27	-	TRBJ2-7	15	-	CASSSKGGEIYEQYF	TGTGCCAGCAGTAGCAAGGGCGGGGAAATCTACGAGCAGTACTTC
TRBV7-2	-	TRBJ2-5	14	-	CASSLVPGQETQYF	TGTGCCAGCAGCTTAGTCCCGGGACAAGAGACCCAGTACTTC
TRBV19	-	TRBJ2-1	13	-	CASSIGNYNEQFF	TGTGCCAGTAGTATAGGGAACTACAATGAGCAGTTCTTC
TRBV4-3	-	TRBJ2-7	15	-	CASSASIYTSYEQYF	TGCGCCAGCAGCGCCAGTATATACACGTCCTACGAGCAGTACTTC
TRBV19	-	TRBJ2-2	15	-	CASSDGSAVAGELFF	TGTGCCAGTAGTGACGGGAGCGCGGTGGCCGGGGAGCTGTTTTTT
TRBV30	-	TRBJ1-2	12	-	CAWKRTGYGYTF	TGTGCCTGGAAGAGAACAGGCTATGGCTACACCTTC
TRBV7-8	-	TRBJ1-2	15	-	CASSGRFPAGYGYTF	TGTGCCAGCAGCGGAAGATTTCCCGCGGGGTATGGCTACACCTTC
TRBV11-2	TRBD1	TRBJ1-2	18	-	CASSEARGQGALNYGYTF	TGTGCCAGCAGCGAAGCCCGGGGACAGGGGGCCTTAAACTATGGCTACACCTTC
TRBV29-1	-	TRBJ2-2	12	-	CSVVRGTGELFF	TGCAGCGTTGTTCGAGGCACCGGGGAGCTGTTTTTT
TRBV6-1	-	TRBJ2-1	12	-	CASSEGRGEQFF	TGTGCCAGCAGTGAAGGACGGGGTGAGCAGTTCTTC
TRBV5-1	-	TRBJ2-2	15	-	CASSSGNKNTGELFF	TGCGCCAGCAGCTCGGGAAACAAGAACACCGGGGAGCTGTTTTTT
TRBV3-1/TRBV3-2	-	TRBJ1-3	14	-	CAATAEGAGNTIYF	TGTGCCGCAACCGCAGAGGGGGCTGGAAACACCATATATTTT
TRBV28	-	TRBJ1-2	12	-	CASSLTGWGYTF	TGTGCCAGCAGTCTTACAGGTTGGGGCTACACCTTC
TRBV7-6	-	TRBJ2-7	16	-	CASSPNGRGRFFEQYF	TGTGCCAGCAGCCCCAACGGGAGGGGGCGTTTTTTCGAGCAGTACTTC
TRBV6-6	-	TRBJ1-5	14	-	CASSYAGSNQPQHF	TGTGCCAGCAGTTACGCGGGAAGCAATCAGCCCCAGCATTTT